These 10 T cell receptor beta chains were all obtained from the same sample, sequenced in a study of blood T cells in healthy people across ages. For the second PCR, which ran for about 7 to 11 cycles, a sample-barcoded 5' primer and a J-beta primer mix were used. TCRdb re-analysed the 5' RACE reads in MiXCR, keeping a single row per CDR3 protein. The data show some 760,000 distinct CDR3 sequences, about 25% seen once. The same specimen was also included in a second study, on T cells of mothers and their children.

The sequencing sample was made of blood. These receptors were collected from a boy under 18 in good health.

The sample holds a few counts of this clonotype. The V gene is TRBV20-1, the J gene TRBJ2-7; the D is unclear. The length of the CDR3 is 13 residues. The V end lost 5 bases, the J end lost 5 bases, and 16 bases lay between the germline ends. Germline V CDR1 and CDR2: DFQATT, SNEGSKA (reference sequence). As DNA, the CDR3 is TGCAGTGCTGCCCCAACACTTACCCACGAGCAGTACTTC. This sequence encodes CSAAPTLTHEQYF.

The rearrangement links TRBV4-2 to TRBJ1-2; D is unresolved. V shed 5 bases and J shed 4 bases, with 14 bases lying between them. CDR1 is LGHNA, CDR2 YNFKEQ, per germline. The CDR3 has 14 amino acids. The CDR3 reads CASSSRGLGYGYTF. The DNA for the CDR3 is TGTGCCAGCAGCTCTCGGGGTCTCGGCTATGGCTACACCTTC.

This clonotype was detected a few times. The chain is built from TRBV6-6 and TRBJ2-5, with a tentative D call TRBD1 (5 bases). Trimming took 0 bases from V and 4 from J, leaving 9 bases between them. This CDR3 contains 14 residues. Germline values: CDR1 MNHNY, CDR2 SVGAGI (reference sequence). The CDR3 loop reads CASSYSQGIETQYF. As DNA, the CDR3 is TGTGCCAGCAGTTACTCGCAGGGAATAGAGACCCAGTACTTC.

CDR3 bases: TGCGCCAGCAGCCAAGACTGGGCAGGGGCTACTAATGAAAAACTGTTTTTT. Translation: CASSQDWAGATNEKLFF. V usage is TRBV4-3 and J usage is TRBJ1-4; D is possibly TRBD1 (6 bases). Germline CDR1 is LGHNA and CDR2 is YSLEER. The CDR3 contains 17 residues. Trimming removed 0 bases at V and 2 bases at J, with 13 bases between.

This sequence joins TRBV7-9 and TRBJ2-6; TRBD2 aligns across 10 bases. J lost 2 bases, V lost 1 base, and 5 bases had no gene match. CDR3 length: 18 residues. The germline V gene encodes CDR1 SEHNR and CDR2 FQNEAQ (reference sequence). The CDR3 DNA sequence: TGTGCCAGCAGCTTAGTTCTCACTAGCGGGGCTGGGGCCAACGTCCTGACTTTC. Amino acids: CASSLVLTSGAGANVLTF.

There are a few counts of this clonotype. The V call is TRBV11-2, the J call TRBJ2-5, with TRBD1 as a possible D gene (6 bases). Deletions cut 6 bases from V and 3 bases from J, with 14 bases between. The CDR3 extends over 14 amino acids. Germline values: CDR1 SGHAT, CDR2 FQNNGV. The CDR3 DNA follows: TGTGCCAGCAGACCATGGACAGCAAAAGAGACCCAGTACTTC. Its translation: CASRPWTAKETQYF.

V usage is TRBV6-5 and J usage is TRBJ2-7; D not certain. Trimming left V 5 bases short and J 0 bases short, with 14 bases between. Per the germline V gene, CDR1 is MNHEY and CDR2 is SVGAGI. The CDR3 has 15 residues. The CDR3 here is CASSPEPVSSYEQYF. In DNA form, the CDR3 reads TGTGCCAGCAGTCCGGAACCCGTGAGCTCCTACGAGCAGTACTTC.

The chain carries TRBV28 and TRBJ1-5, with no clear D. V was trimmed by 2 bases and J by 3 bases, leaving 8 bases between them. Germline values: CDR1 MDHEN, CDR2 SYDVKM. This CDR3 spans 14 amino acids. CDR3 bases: TGTGCCAGCAGTTTACGGGATTCCAATCAGCCCCAGCATTTT. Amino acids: CASSLRDSNQPQHF.

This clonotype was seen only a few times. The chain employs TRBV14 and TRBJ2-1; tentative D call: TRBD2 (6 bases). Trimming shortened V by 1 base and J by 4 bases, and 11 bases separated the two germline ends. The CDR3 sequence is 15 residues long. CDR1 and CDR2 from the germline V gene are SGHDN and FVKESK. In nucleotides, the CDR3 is TGTGCCAGCAGCCAAGCGGTAGCGGAATACAATGAGCAGTTCTTC. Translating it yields CASSQAVAEYNEQFF.

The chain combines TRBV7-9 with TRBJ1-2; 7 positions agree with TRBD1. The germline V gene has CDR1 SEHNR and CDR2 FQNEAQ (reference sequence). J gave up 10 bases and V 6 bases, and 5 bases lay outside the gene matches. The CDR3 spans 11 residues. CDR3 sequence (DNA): TGTGCCAGCAGGGAAACAGGGGTCTACACCTTC. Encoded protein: CASRETGVYTF. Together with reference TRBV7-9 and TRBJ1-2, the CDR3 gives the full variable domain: DTGVSQNPRHKITKRGQNVTFRCDPISEHNRLYWYRQTLGQGPEFLTYFQNEAQLEKSRLLSDRFSAERPKGSFSTLEIQRTEQGDSAMYLCASRETGVYTFGSGTRLTVV.